Listed here is a single T cell receptor beta chain. TCR beta sequencing covered blood CD8+ and CD4+ T cells. Healthy donors served as the controls. They were matched for age and sex. The authors negatively isolated CD8+ and CD4+ T cells and FACS-enriched TEMRA cells. The authors reverse transcribed roughly 0.5 to 1 ug RNA with random hexamers. Amplification of TCR beta CDR3 spanned 54 Vbeta and 13 Jbeta via immunoSEQ multiplex PCR. TCRdb analysed the immunoSEQ multiplex PCR reads with MiXCR anew, one entry per CDR3 protein. In the table there are about 29,000 distinct CDR3 sequences, 94% of which are singletons. The data were obtained in a study of CD8 T cells in Susac syndrome. The sample consisted of CD8+ T cells from PBMCs. The sequence was obtained from a human donor in good health.

The CDR3 nucleotides read TGTGCCAGTAGTACTATGAGGGGGGCCGTCAATGAGCAGTTCTTC. This encodes CASSTMRGAVNEQFF. This chain links TRBV19 with TRBJ2-1, with D possibly being TRBD1 or TRBD2 (6 bases each). CDR1 and CDR2 (germline): LNHDA, SQIVND (reference sequence). This CDR3 spans 15 amino acids. The V gene lost 4 bases and the J gene lost 6 bases, with 16 bases spanning the gap.